The 26 T cell receptor beta chains below were found in one sample sequenced in a study of blood T cell repertoires in COVID-19. Sequenced by immunoSEQ multiplex PCR; TCRdb stores in-frame clones only, minus some. The sample contains roughly 81,000 clones, 70% to 85% of which appear only once. Sequencing was done on a sample of peripheral blood. Receptor source: a woman older than 75 with COVID-19, enrolled during active disease.

A few counts support this clone. The chain joins TRBV20-1 to TRBJ1-5; D gene uncertain. Trimming left V 3 bases short and J 7 bases short, with 7 bases between. The germline V gene has CDR1 DFQATT and CDR2 SNEGSKA (reference sequence). The CDR3 runs to 11 residues. The CDR3 sequence is CSASSEQPQHF. The DNA of the CDR3 is TGCAGTGCTAGTTCTGAGCAGCCCCAGCATTTT.

The chain employs TRBV9 and TRBJ2-3; D uncertain. With 1 base removed from V and 0 bases from J, the gap between germline ends came to 6 bases. CDR3 length: 14 amino acids. Germline values: CDR1 SGDLS, CDR2 YYNGEE. The CDR3 sequence is CASSVIPSTDTQYF. The CDR3 nucleotides read TGTGCCAGCAGCGTAATCCCAAGCACAGATACGCAGTATTTT.

The chain combines TRBV5-1 with TRBJ1-3; the D is unclear. Germline lookup yields CDR1 SGHRS and CDR2 YFSETQ. V was shortened by 3 bases and J by 4 bases, with 8 bases between the two germline ends. The CDR3 has 13 residues. CDR3: CASSSVPGNTIYF. CDR3 coding DNA: TGCGCCAGCAGCTCGGTTCCAGGAAACACCATATATTTT.

DNA of the CDR3: TGTGCCAGCAGCCAAAGCTTAGGTAGCGGGGGGAAAAGCACAGATACGCAGTATTTT. Amino acid sequence: CASSQSLGSGGKSTDTQYF. This chain links TRBV3-1 (or the pseudogene TRBV3-2) with TRBJ2-3, with 10 bases that match TRBD2. V trimming: 2 bases; J trimming: 0 bases; junction bases outside the gene matches: 11. CDR3 size: 19 residues. Germline-derived CDR1 and CDR2 are LGHDT and YNNKEL (reference sequence).

This chain connects TRBV7-2 to TRBJ1-2; no clear D. The CDR3 length is 13 residues. CDR1 SGHTA and CDR2 FQGNSA come from the germline V gene. V lost 1 base to trimming and J lost 4 bases, with 7 bases between them. The CDR3 DNA reads TGTGCCAGCAGCTTAGGGTACAGCTATGGCTACACCTTC. Protein product: CASSLGYSYGYTF.

The V and J genes are TRBV28 and TRBJ2-3, with D possibly matching TRBD2 (6 bases). V gave up 10 bases and J gave up 0 bases, with 14 bases separating them. Per germline, CDR1 MDHEN and CDR2 SYDVKM. CDR3 size: 14 residues. The CDR3: CATKPAGSTDTQYF. The CDR3 coding sequence is TGTGCCACTAAGCCGGCGGGAAGCACAGATACGCAGTATTTT.

The chain uses TRBV28 and TRBJ2-1, with D unresolved. In germline, CDR1 is MDHEN, CDR2 SYDVKM. The CDR3 consists of 13 residues. V shed 4 bases and J shed 6 bases, with 10 bases lying between them. The CDR3 is CASSSHTTNEQFF. The CDR3 DNA follows: TGTGCCAGCAGTTCCCACACAACCAATGAGCAGTTCTTC.

The V call is TRBV19, the J call TRBJ2-1; a weak D match, TRBD2 (6 bases). CDR1 is LNHDA and CDR2 is SQIVND in the germline V gene (reference sequence). Trimming took off 4 bases at V and 0 bases at J, with 10 bases between the two ends. The CDR3 consists of 15 residues. CDR3 sequence reads: CASSREVSSYNEQFF. The CDR3 DNA follows: TGTGCCAGTAGTAGGGAGGTGAGCTCCTACAATGAGCAGTTCTTC.

The chain is built from TRBV24-1 and TRBJ2-5; TRBD1 matches 7 bases. This CDR3 is built from 15 residues. With V trimmed by 3 bases and J by 7 bases, 10 bases remained unmatched. Germline V gene sequence: CDR1 KGHDR, CDR2 SFDVKD. The CDR3 region is CATSDPRTGWGTQYF. The CDR3 DNA is TGTGCCACCAGTGATCCACGGACAGGTTGGGGGACCCAGTACTTC.

This chain connects TRBV19 to TRBJ2-7; 8 bases are shared with TRBD2. Unmatched junction bases numbered 4, after V lost 6 bases and J lost 0 bases. Germline loops: CDR1 LNHDA, CDR2 SQIVND (reference sequence). CDR3 length: 14 residues. CDR3 nucleotide sequence: TGTGCCAGTAGACGTAGCGGGAACTCCTACGAGCAGTACTTC. It specifies CASRRSGNSYEQYF.

V usage is TRBV9 and J usage is TRBJ1-1; no definite D call. V lost 0 bases, J lost 1 base, and 7 bases lay in between. The CDR3 spans 14 residues. Germline V gives CDR1 SGDLS, CDR2 YYNGEE. For the CDR3, the DNA is TGTGCCAGCAGCGTAGGAGGTAGGAACACTGAAGCTTTCTTT. It encodes CASSVGGRNTEAFF.

The chain links TRBV20-1 to TRBJ2-7; the D gene is possibly TRBD1 (6 bases). V was clipped by 6 bases and J by 11 bases, with 17 bases between them. The germline gives CDR1 DFQATT, CDR2 SNEGSKA (reference sequence). The CDR3 is made up of 11 amino acids. CDR3 sequence (DNA): TGCAGTGCCTGTCCCGGGACACCAGAGTACTTC. It is translated as CSACPGTPEYF.

The V call is TRBV23-1, the J call TRBJ2-1; TRBD2 agrees at 12 bases. TRBV23-1 is recorded as an ORF, its role being uncertain. This CDR3 is 16 amino acids long. J gave up 6 bases and V 3 bases, and 6 bases lay outside the gene matches. The CDR3 DNA reads as TGCGCCAGCAGTCAGCTGACTAGCGGGGGTGGCAATGAGCAGTTCTTC. Amino acids: CASSQLTSGGGNEQFF.

The V and J genes are TRBV7-9 and TRBJ1-2; 8 positions match TRBD1. In germline, CDR1 is SEHNR, CDR2 FQNEAQ (reference sequence). V was clipped by 4 bases and J by 4 bases; unmatched bases: 5. This CDR3 contains 14 residues. The CDR3 sequence is CASSSWTGLYGYTF. For the CDR3, the DNA is TGTGCCAGCAGCTCCTGGACAGGGCTCTATGGCTACACCTTC.

The V and J genes are TRBV28 and TRBJ1-5; D gene ambiguous. The CDR3 extends over 14 amino acids. The germline V and J ends were trimmed by 7 bases and 6 bases, with 16 bases remaining between them. Germline lookup yields CDR1 MDHEN and CDR2 SYDVKM. The CDR3 DNA sequence: TGTGCCAGCATTTCGTTGGGCCGGGGTCAGCCCCAGCATTTT. Its translation is CASISLGRGQPQHF.

The chain combines TRBV27 with TRBJ2-7; D gene unclear. This CDR3 has 15 residues. Germline V gene sequence: CDR1 MNHEY, CDR2 SMNVEV (reference sequence). The V gene lost 0 bases and the J gene lost 1 base, with 10 bases spanning the gap. The DNA for the CDR3 is TGTGCCAGCAGTTTATCATTTTCCGTATCCTACGAGCAGTACTTC. Translating gives CASSLSFSVSYEQYF.

The chain is built from TRBV28 and TRBJ1-2, with unresolved D. CDR3 length: 15 amino acids. The germline V gene has CDR1 MDHEN and CDR2 SYDVKM. Trimming took off 4 bases at V and 7 bases at J, with 19 bases between the two ends. Here the CDR3 reads CASSSLASGAGGYTF. The DNA for the CDR3 is TGTGCCAGCAGTTCCCTCGCATCGGGCGCGGGTGGCTACACCTTC.

The chain carries TRBV3-1 (or the pseudogene TRBV3-2) and TRBJ2-1; 9 bases agree with TRBD2. V shed 6 bases, J shed 3 bases, and the junction held 6 bases outside the gene matches. CDR1 and CDR2 (germline): LGHDT, YNNKEL (reference sequence). The CDR3 is 15 residues long. The CDR3 DNA is TGTGCCAGCAGACAGCTAGCGGGGAACTACAATGAGCAGTTCTTC. It is translated as CASRQLAGNYNEQFF.

In this sample, this clone turned up a few times. The chain is built from TRBV24-1 and TRBJ2-7; TRBD1 matches at 9 bases. The CDR3 is 14 residues long. With V trimmed by 7 bases and J by 4 bases, 7 bases remained unmatched. Germline values: CDR1 KGHDR, CDR2 SFDVKD. For the CDR3, the DNA is TGTGCCACCAGCGCTACAGGGGGCCATTACGAGCAGTACTTC. Amino acids: CATSATGGHYEQYF.

The rearrangement joins TRBV5-4 to TRBJ2-3; 9 nucleotides match TRBD2. V lost 3 bases and J lost 8; bases outside the gene matches: 10. CDR1 is SGHNT, CDR2 YYREEE, per germline (reference sequence). The CDR3 contains 15 residues. CDR3 in DNA: TGTGCCAGCAGCTCGACCGGGACTAGCCCCGGTACGCAGTATTTT. Translation gives CASSSTGTSPGTQYF. Full variable domain (outside the CDR3, taken from reference TRBV5-4 and TRBJ2-3): ETGVTQSPTHLIKTRGQQVTLRCSSQSGHNTVSWYQQALGQGPQFIFQYYREEENGRGNFPPRFSGLQFPNYSSELNVNALELDDSALYLCASSSTGTSPGTQYFGPGTRLTVL.

V is TRBV6-6 and J is TRBJ2-1, with TRBD1 as a possible D gene (6 bases). Germline V gene data show CDR1 as MNHNY and CDR2 as SVGAGI (reference sequence). There are 15 residues in the CDR3. The V gene lost 2 bases and the J gene lost 9 bases, with 17 bases spanning the gap. The CDR3 nucleotides read TGTGCCAGCAGTTACCCCAGGGGCGATTTCTCTGAGCAGTTCTTC. Its translation: CASSYPRGDFSEQFF.

CDR3 nucleotide sequence: TGTGCCAGCTCAGGGGACAGGGCCATCCTCGGCGAGCAGTACTTC. It codes for CASSGDRAILGEQYF. J is TRBJ2-7 and V is TRBV18, with 9 bases matching TRBD1. The germline CDR1 and CDR2 sequences are KGHSH and LQKENI. The CDR3 spans 15 residues. J lost 6 bases, V lost 5 bases, and 11 bases had no gene match.

This clone appeared a few times. CDR3 nucleotides: TGTGCCAGCAGTAAGGTATCGACAGTAGCGGTCCACACCATATATTTT. Encoded protein: CASSKVSTVAVHTIYF. J is TRBJ1-3 and V is TRBV11-2, with a weak D call TRBD1 (5 bases). V gave up 6 bases and J gave up 8 bases, with 23 bases separating them. The CDR3 loop spans 16 amino acids. Germline V CDR1 and CDR2: SGHAT, FQNNGV. Variable domain in full (rest from reference TRBV11-2 and TRBJ1-3): EAGVAQSPRYKIIEKRQSVAFWCNPISGHATLYWYQQILGQGPKLLIQFQNNGVVDDSQLPKDRFSAERLKGVDSTLKIQPAKLEDSAVYLCASSKVSTVAVHTIYFGEGSWLTVV.

The genes are TRBV2 and TRBJ1-2; TRBD1 agrees at 10 bases. CDR1 and CDR2 from the germline V gene are SNHLY and FYNNEI. The ends lost 6 bases at V and 8 bases at J; junction bases unmatched: 6. The CDR3 sequence is 13 residues long. CDR3 residues: CASRPTGGGGYTF. The DNA of the CDR3 is TGTGCCAGCAGACCGACAGGGGGCGGAGGCTACACCTTC.

This clone was counted between two and nine times. The chain has TRBV27 and TRBJ1-5, with 9 bases aligning to TRBD1. CDR1 is MNHEY, CDR2 SMNVEV, per germline (reference sequence). V dropped 5 bases and J dropped 0; count of bases not matched to a gene: 11. This CDR3 spans 18 amino acids. The CDR3: CASSPAGPGQGSNQPQHF. The CDR3, as DNA: TGTGCCAGCAGTCCCGCTGGTCCGGGACAGGGTAGCAATCAGCCCCAGCATTTT.

The genes are TRBV11-2 and TRBJ2-3, with 8 bases identical to TRBD1. Germline assignment: CDR1 SGHAT and CDR2 FQNNGV. Trimming at V came to 5 bases and at J to 0 bases, leaving 4 bases not matched to a gene. This CDR3 has 15 residues. DNA of the CDR3: TGTGCCAGCAGCCCTGGACAGGGTAGCACAGATACGCAGTATTTT. It specifies CASSPGQGSTDTQYF.